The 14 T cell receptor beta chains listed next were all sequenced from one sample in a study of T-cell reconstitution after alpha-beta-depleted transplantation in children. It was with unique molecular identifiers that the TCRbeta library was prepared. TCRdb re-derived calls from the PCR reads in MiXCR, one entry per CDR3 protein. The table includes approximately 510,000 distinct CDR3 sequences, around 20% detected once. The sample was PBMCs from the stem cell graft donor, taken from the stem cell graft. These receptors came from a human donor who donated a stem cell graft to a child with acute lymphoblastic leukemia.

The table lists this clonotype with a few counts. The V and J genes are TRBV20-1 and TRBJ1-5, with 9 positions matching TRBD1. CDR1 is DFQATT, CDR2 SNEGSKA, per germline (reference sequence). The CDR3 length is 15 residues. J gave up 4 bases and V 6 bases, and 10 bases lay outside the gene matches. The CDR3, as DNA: TGCAGTGCGGGGACAGGGTACGTGGCGAATCAGCCCCAGCATTTT. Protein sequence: CSAGTGYVANQPQHF.

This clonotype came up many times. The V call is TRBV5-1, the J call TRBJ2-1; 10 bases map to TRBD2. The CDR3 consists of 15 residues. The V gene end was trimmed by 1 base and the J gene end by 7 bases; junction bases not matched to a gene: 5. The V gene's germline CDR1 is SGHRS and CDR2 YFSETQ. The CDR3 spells CASSLTASGSNEQFF. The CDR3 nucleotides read TGCGCCAGCAGCTTGACGGCTAGCGGGAGTAATGAGCAGTTCTTC.

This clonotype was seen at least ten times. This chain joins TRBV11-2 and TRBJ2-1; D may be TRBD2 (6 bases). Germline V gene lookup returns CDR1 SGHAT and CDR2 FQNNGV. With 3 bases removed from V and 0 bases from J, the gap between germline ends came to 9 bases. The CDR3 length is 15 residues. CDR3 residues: CASSLEDYSYNEQFF. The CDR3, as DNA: TGTGCCAGCAGCTTGGAGGACTACTCCTACAATGAGCAGTTCTTC.

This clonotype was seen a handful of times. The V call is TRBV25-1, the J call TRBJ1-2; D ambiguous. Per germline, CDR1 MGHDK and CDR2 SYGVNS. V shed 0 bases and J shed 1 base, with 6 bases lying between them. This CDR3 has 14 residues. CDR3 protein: CASSEYKVNYGYTF. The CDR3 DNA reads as TGTGCCAGCAGTGAATATAAGGTTAACTATGGCTACACCTTC.

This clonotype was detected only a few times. CDR3 bases: TGTGCCAGCAGCATTGGGCGGGAGGCCTCCTACAATGAGCAGTTCTTC. Translation gives CASSIGREASYNEQFF. V gene TRBV5-5 combines with J gene TRBJ2-1, with 8 bases lining up with TRBD2. CDR1 is SGHKS, CDR2 YYEKEE, per germline (reference sequence). The CDR3 runs 16 residues. V shed 4 bases and J 0 bases; nucleotides not matched to a gene: 6.

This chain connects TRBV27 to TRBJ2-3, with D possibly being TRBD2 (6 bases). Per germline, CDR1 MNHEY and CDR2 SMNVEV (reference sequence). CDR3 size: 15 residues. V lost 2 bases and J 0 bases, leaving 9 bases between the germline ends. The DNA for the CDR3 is TGTGCCAGCAGTTTAGGCGGGATTAGCACAGATACGCAGTATTTT. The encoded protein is CASSLGGISTDTQYF.

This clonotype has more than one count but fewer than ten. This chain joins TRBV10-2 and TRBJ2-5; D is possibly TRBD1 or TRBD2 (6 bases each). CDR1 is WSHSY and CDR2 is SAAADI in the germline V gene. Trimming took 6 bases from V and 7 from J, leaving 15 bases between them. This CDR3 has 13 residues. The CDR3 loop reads CASRGLEGGTQYF. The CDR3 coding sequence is TGCGCCAGCAGAGGGCTAGAGGGGGGGACCCAGTACTTC.

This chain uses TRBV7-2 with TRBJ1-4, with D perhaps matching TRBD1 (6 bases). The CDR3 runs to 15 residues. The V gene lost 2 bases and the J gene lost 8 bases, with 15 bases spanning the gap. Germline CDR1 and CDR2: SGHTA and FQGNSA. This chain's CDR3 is CASSLIGGEVEKLFF. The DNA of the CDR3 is TGTGCCAGCAGCTTAATCGGGGGCGAGGTAGAAAAACTGTTTTTT.

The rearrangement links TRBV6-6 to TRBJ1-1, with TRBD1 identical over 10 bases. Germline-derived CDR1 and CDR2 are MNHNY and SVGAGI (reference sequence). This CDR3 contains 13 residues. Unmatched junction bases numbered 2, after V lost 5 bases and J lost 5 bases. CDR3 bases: TGTGCCAGCAGTGACAGGGGGCGGACTGAAGCTTTCTTT. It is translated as CASSDRGRTEAFF.

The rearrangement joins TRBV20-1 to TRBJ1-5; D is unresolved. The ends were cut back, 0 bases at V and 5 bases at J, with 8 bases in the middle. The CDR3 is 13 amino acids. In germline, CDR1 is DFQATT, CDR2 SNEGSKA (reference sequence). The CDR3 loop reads CSAREPNDQPQHF. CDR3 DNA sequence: TGCAGTGCTAGAGAACCGAATGATCAGCCCCAGCATTTT.

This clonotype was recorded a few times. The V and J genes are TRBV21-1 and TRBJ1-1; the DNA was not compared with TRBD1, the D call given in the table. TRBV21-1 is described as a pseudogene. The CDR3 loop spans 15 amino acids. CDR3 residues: CASSKGEGPGTEAFF. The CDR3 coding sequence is TGTGCCAGCAGCAAAGGAGAGGGGCCGGGCACTGAAGCTTTCTTT.

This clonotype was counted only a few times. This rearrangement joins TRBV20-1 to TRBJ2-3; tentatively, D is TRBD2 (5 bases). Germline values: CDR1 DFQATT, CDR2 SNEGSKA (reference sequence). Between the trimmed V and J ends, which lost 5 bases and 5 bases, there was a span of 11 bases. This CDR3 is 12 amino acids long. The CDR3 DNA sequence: TGCAGTGCTCCCCTCGGAGGAGATACGCAGTATTTT. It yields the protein CSAPLGGDTQYF.

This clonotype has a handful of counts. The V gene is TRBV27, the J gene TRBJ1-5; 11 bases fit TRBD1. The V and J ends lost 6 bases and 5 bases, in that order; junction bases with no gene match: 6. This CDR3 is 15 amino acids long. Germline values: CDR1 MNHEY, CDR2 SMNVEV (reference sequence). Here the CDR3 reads CASRHWTGGDQPQHF. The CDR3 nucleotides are TGTGCCAGCAGGCACTGGACAGGGGGCGATCAGCCCCAGCATTTT.

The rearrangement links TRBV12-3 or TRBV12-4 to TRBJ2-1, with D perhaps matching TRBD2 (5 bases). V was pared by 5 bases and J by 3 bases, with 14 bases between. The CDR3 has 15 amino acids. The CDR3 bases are TGTGCCAGCAGTCCCCGGACGGGAAACTACAATGAGCAGTTCTTC. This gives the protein CASSPRTGNYNEQFF.